This is a list of T cell receptor beta chains from one sample in a study of cytomegalovirus exposure and HLA in healthy donors. Profiling relied on immunoSEQ multiplex PCR, and the TCRdb table lists in-frame clones only, not all of them. The profile shows about 170,000 clones, roughly 80% of them singletons. Sequenced sample: PBMCs. These receptors all come from a male donor in good health and CMV-seronegative. Each CDR3 is given with its conserved first and last residue. The D gene is left open where the match is weak. Only part of the rows carry a size: once, few, many, or a class if the clone is expanded.

TRBV5-1,TRBD1,TRBJ2-7,.,TGCGCCAGCAGCTCACCAGACAGGGACCGCGAGCAGTACTTC,CASSSPDRDREQYF
TRBV5-6,TRBD1,TRBJ2-2,.,TGTGCCAGCAGCTTGGACAGGGGGCGTAACACCGGGGAGCTGTTTTTT,CASSLDRGRNTGELFF
TRBV2,.,TRBJ1-3,.,TGTGCCAGCAGTGACGAGGGAAGAAGCCCTGGAAACACCATATATTTT,CASSDEGRSPGNTIYF
TRBV4-3,TRBD1,TRBJ2-7,.,TGCGCCAGCAGCCAACACAGGGGCTCCTACGAGCAGTACTTC,CASSQHRGSYEQYF
TRBV5-1,TRBD1,TRBJ2-5,.,TGCGCCAGCAGCTTCGGACAGGGCAGCGAGACCCAGTACTTC,CASSFGQGSETQYF
TRBV29-1,TRBD1,TRBJ1-1,.,TGCAGCGCAGCGGGACAGGTCAACACTGAAGCTTTCTTT,CSAAGQVNTEAFF
TRBV10-3,.,TRBJ1-2,.,TGTGCCATCAGTGAGCCGGCGGAAGACTATGGCTACACCTTC,CAISEPAEDYGYTF
TRBV4-1,TRBD1,TRBJ1-1,.,TGCGCCAGCAGTCCTGGCCCCGGGACAGGACCTTTCTTT,CASSPGPGTGPFF
TRBV7-2,.,TRBJ2-7,.,TGTGCCAGCAGCTTCCGGGACACGAGCTCCTACGAGCAGTACTTC,CASSFRDTSSYEQYF
TRBV9,.,TRBJ1-3,once,TGTGCCAGCAGCGTAGGCCCTGGTGTCGGGCAGGGCCACTCTGGAAACACCATATATTTT,CASSVGPGVGQGHSGNTIYF
TRBV15,TRBD1,TRBJ1-4,.,TGTGCCACCAGCAGGCGACAGGGGGGGCGAGATGAAAAACTGTTTTTT,CATSRRQGGRDEKLFF
TRBV5-1,.,TRBJ1-3,.,TGCGCCAGCAGCCCGGACAACTCTGGAAACACCATATATTTT,CASSPDNSGNTIYF
TRBV7-9,TRBD1,TRBJ1-3,.,TGTGCCAGCAGCTTATCTTGGACAGGAATCTCTGGAAACACCATATATTTT,CASSLSWTGISGNTIYF
TRBV4-1,.,TRBJ1-6,.,TGCGCCAGCAGCCTAGACAGACCGCGGACCTATAATTCACCCCTCCACTTT,CASSLDRPRTYNSPLHF
TRBV29-1,.,TRBJ2-5,.,TGCAGCGTTAAGATTCTCGGACAGAAACAAGAGACCCAGTACTTC,CSVKILGQKQETQYF
TRBV10-1,.,TRBJ2-3,.,TGCGCCAGCAGTGACGGGGGTCCCAGCACAGATACGCAGTATTTT,CASSDGGPSTDTQYF
TRBV2,.,TRBJ1-4,.,TGTGCCAGCAGGGATTGGGGGGGCAGTGAAAAACTGTTTTTT,CASRDWGGSEKLFF
TRBV7-9,.,TRBJ2-2,.,TGTGCCAGCAGCTTAGCTGTAGGAGCGAACACCGGGGAGCTGTTTTTT,CASSLAVGANTGELFF
TRBV4-2,TRBD1,TRBJ1-2,.,TGTGCCAGCAGCCAAGTTCGGACAGGGGGTGGCTACACCTTC,CASSQVRTGGGYTF
TRBV7-2,TRBD1,TRBJ1-1,few,TGTGCCAGCAGAAAGCGACAGGGGTTTGCTGAAGCTTTCTTT,CASRKRQGFAEAFF
TRBV5-1,.,TRBJ1-1,.,TGCGCCAGCACCTTGGACAGGAACACTGAAGCTTTCTTT,CASTLDRNTEAFF
TRBV6-5,TRBD2,TRBJ2-7,.,TGTGCCAGCAGTCTGACTAGCGGGGAAACTTACGAGCAGTACTTC,CASSLTSGETYEQYF
TRBV16,TRBD1,TRBJ2-5,once,TGTGCCAGCAGCCTTCAGGGGGCTCGGGAGACCCAGTACTTC,CASSLQGARETQYF
TRBV4-1,.,TRBJ2-7,.,TGCGCCAGCAGCCAAGATCCCCAGGGGACCTACGAGCAGTACTTC,CASSQDPQGTYEQYF
TRBV6-5,.,TRBJ1-2,.,TGTGCCAGCAGTTTCGACATAGGCGGCTACACCTTC,CASSFDIGGYTF
TRBV5-1,.,TRBJ1-1,.,TGCGCCAGCAGCGGAGGACCCGAGAACACTGAAGCTTTCTTT,CASSGGPENTEAFF
TRBV7-8,TRBD1,TRBJ1-1,.,TGTGCCAGCAGCTTAGCGGACAGGGGAACGAACACTGAAGCTTTCTTT,CASSLADRGTNTEAFF
TRBV6-5,.,TRBJ1-2,.,TGTGCCAGCACCTCCGGGACAACGAACTATGGCTACACCTTT,CASTSGTTNYGYTF
TRBV18,.,TRBJ1-3,.,TGTGCCAGCTCACCGACAATTGGAAACACCATATATTTT,CASSPTIGNTIYF
TRBV9,TRBD2,TRBJ2-3,.,TGTGCCAGCAGCGTAGGAGCAGGCCCGGGGAGGGGTACGCAGTATTTT,CASSVGAGPGRGTQYF
TRBV10-3,.,TRBJ1-4,few,TGTGCCACCCGACATCGACAGGACACGGGGGAAAAACTGTTTTTT,CATRHRQDTGEKLFF
TRBV6-5,.,TRBJ1-2,.,TGTGCCAGCAGTTTTTTGGGGGCGCGTGGCTACACCTTC,CASSFLGARGYTF
TRBV2,.,TRBJ2-2,.,TGTGCCAGCGGTGGCACAGCCTATCCCGGGGAGCTGTTTTTT,CASGGTAYPGELFF
TRBV15,.,TRBJ2-3,once,TGTGCCACCAGCAGAGATTTTACAGCAGATACGCAGTATTTT,CATSRDFTADTQYF
TRBV5-1,.,TRBJ2-1,.,TGCGCCAGCAGCTGGAGGGGAAACAATGAGCAGTTCTTC,CASSWRGNNEQFF
TRBV5-6,TRBD1,TRBJ2-2,few,TGTGCCAGCAGCCCGACAGGGATTCAGGGGAACACCGGGGAGCTGTTTTTT,CASSPTGIQGNTGELFF
TRBV7-2,.,TRBJ2-1,once,TGTGCCAGCAGCTTAGTCTCCTCTCCGAATGAGCAGTTCTTC,CASSLVSSPNEQFF
TRBV10-3,.,TRBJ2-1,.,TGTGCCATCAGAGGCGGTAGCTCCTACAATGAGCAGTTCTTC,CAIRGGSSYNEQFF
TRBV6-1,TRBD1,TRBJ1-2,.,TGTGCCAGCAGTGAACGAGAGACAGGGGGTATATGGGGCTACACCTTC,CASSERETGGIWGYTF
TRBV7-2,TRBD2,TRBJ2-7,.,TGTGCCAGCAGCCCCCAAACTAGCGGGGCAACCTACGAGCAGTACTTC,CASSPQTSGATYEQYF
TRBV29-1,.,TRBJ1-2,.,TGCAGCGTCCCCGAACAGGGTAACTATGGCTACACCTTC,CSVPEQGNYGYTF